The TCR beta chain under discussion was sequenced for a study of blood T cells in healthy people across ages. Study results and caveats: The fall in TCR beta diversity per million T cells was roughly linear with age.

A second PCR, run for about 7 to 11 cycles, used a sample-barcoded 5' primer plus a J-beta primer mix. TCRdb processed the 5' RACE reads anew with MiXCR; each CDR3 protein has one entry. The sample contains hundreds of thousands of distinct CDR3 sequences, about half of which appear only once. This clonotype was found once. Its target is not known. V was pared by 4 bases and J by 4 bases, with 14 bases between. The V gene's germline CDR1 is SGHRS and CDR2 YFSETQ. The CDR3 runs 14 residues. J is TRBJ2-5 and V is TRBV5-1; D perhaps matches TRBD2 (6 bases). The sample was blood. The clonotype originates from a man between 60 and 75 years old in good health. The chain's CDR3 is CASSADGGRETQYF. CDR3 coding DNA: TGCGCCAGCAGCGCCGACGGAGGGCGAGAGACCCAGTACTTC.